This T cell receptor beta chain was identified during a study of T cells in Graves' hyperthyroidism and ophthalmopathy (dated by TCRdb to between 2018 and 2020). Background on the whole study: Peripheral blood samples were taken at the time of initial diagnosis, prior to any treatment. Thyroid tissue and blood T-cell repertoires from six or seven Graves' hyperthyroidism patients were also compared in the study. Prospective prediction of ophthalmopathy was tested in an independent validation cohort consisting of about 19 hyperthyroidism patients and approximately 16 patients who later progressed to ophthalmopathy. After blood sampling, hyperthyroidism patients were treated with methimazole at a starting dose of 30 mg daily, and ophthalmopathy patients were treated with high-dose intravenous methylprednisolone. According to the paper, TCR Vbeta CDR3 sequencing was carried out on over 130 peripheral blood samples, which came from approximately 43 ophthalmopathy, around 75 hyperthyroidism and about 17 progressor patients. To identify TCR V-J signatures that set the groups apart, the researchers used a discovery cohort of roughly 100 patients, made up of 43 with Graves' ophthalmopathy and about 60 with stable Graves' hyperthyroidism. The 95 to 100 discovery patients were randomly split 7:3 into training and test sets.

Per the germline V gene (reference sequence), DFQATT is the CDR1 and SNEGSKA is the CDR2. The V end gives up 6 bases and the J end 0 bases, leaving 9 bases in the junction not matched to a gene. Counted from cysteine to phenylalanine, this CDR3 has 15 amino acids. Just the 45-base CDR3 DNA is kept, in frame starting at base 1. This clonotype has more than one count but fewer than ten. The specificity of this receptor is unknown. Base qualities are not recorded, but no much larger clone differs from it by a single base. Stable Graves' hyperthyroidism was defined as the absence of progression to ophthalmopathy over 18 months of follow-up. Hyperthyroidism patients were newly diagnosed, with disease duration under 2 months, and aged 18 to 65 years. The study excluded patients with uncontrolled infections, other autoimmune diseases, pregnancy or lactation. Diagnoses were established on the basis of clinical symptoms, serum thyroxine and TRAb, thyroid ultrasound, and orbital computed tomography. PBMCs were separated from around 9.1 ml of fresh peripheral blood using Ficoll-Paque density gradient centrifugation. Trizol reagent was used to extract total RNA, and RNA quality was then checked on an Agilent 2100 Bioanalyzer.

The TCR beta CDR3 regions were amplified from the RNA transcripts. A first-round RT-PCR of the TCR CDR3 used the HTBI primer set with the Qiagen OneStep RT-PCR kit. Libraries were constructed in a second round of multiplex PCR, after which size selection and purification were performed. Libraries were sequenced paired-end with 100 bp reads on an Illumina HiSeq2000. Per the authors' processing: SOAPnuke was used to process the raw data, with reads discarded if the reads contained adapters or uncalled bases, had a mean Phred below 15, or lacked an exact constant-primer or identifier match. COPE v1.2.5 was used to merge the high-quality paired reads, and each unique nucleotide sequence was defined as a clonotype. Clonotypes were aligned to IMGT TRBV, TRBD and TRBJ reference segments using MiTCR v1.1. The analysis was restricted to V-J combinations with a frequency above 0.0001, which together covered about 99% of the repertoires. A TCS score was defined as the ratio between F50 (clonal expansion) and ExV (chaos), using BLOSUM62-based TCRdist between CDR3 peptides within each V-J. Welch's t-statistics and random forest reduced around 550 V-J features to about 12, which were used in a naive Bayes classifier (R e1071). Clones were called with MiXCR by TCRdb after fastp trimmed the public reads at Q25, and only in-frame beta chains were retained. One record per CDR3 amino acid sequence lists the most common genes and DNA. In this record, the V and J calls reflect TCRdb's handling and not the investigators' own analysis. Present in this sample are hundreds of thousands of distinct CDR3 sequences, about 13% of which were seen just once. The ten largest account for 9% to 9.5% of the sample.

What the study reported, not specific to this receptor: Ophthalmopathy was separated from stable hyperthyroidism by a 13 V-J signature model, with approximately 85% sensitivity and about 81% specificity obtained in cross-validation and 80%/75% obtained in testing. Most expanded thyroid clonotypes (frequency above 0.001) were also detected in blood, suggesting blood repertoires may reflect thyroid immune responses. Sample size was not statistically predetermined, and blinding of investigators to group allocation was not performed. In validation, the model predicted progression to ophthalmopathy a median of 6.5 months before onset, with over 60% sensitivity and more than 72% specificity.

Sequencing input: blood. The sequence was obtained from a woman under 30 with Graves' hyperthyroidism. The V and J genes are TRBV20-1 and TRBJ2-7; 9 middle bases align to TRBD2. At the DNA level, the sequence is TGCAGTGCCCTTCCTAGCGGGATGAGCTCCTACGAGCAGTACTTC. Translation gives CSALPSGMSSYEQYF.